This T cell receptor beta chain was recovered during a study of CXCR3-negative and CXCR3-positive naive CD8 T cells. Libraries of TRB cDNA were made by 5' RACE and carried UMIs. TCRdb reanalyzed the 5' RACE reads and collapses them to one entry per CDR3 protein, without DNA. Its table records tens of thousands of distinct CDR3 sequences. As for this clonotype: No antigen is known for it.

Whole-study findings and limits: Partially decreased CXCR3 expression was recorded after cryopreservation, and fresh PBMCs were used in most assays.

Germline V gene data show CDR1 as MGHRA and CDR2 as YSYEKL. This CDR3 spans 15 amino acids. The receptor was derived from a human donor in good health. Some clones in this sample may be carry-over from other donors' samples. The chain employs TRBV4-1 and TRBJ1-4. Specimen: memory CD8+ T cells from blood. The chain's CDR3 is CASSQEGATNEKLFF.